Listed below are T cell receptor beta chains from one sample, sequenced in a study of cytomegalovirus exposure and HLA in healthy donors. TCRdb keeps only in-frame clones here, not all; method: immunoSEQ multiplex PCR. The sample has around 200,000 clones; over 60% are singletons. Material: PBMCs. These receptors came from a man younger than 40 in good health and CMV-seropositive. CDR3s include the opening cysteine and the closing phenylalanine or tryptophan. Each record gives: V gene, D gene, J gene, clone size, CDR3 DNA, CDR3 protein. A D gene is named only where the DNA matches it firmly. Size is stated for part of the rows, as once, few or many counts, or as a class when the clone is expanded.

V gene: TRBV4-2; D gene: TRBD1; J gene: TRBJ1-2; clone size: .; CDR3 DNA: TGTGCCAGCAGCCGGACAGGTAGCGAGGACTACACCTTC; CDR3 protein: CASSRTGSEDYTF
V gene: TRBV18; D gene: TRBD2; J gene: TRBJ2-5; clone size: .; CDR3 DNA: TGTGCCAGCTCACAGGGGACTAGACAAGAGACCCAGTACTTC; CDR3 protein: CASSQGTRQETQYF
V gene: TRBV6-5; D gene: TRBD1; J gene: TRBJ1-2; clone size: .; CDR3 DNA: TGTGCCAGCACCACGGACAGGGGGCATGGCTATGGCTACACCTTC; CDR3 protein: CASTTDRGHGYGYTF
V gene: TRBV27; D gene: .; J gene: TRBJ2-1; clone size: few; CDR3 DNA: TGTGCCAGCAGTTCTAGCAATGAGCAGTTCTTC; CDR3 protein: CASSSSNEQFF
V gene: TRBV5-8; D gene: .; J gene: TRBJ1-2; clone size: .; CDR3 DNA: TGTGCCAGCAGGTTTGGGGGGGCCTCTGAATATGGCTACACCTTC; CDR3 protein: CASRFGGASEYGYTF
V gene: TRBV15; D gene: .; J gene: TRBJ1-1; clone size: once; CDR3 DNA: TGTGCCGCTGGTCGGGAAAGGGTCGCTGAAGCTTTCTTT; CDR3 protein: CAAGRERVAEAFF
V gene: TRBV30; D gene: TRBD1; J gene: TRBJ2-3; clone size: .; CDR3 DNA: TGTGCCTGGAGTCAGGACAGGGTCCCGCGGCGGGGAGATACGCAGTATTTT; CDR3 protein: CAWSQDRVPRRGDTQYF
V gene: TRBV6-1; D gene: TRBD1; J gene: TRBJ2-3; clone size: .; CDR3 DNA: TGTGCCAGCAGTGAAGGCGGGGGCCAACAGGGGGCGGGGTATTTT; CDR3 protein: CASSEGGGQQGAGYF
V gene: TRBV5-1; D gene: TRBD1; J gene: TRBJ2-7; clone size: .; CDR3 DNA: TGCGCCAGCAGCACCGGGACAGGGGGCTCCTACGAGCAGTACTTC; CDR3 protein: CASSTGTGGSYEQYF
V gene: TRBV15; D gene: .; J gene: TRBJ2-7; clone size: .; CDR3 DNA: TGTGCCACCAGCAGAGTCACAGACTACGAGCAGTACTTC; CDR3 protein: CATSRVTDYEQYF
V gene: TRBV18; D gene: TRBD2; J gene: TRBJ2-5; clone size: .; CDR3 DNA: TGTGCCAGCTCACCCCGCGGGGGAACCCAAGAGACCCAGTACTTC; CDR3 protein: CASSPRGGTQETQYF
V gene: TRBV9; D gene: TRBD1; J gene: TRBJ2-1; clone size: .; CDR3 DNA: TGTGCCAGCAGCCCCCGACAGGGCCCTTACAATGAGCAGTTCTTC; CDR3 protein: CASSPRQGPYNEQFF
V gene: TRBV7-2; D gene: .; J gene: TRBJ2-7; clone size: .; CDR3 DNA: TGTGCCAGCAGCCCTACAGGGAACAGGCAGTACTTC; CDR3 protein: CASSPTGNRQYF
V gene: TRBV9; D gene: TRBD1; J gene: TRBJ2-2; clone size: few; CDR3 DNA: TGTGCCAGCAGCGTAGACCCGGGACAGGGTGGGCCCGGGGAGCTGTTTTTT; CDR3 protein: CASSVDPGQGGPGELFF
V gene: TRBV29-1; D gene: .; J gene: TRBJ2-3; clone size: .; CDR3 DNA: TGCAGCGTTGAAGGGGTCCAGGGTTGGACAGATACGCAGTATTTT; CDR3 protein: CSVEGVQGWTDTQYF
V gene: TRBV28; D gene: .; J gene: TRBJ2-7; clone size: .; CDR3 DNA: TGTGCCAGCAGTTTTGTCTTGCTACAGGGGGGGCACGAGCAGTACTTC; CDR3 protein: CASSFVLLQGGHEQYF
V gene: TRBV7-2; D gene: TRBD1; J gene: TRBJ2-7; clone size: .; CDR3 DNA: TGTGCCAGCAGCTCCGCTCCCGGGACAGGGGGCCGTGAGCAGTACTTC; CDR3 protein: CASSSAPGTGGREQYF
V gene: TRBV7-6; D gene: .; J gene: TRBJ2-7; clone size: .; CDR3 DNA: TGTGCCAGCAGCGAGGGGGGGGGTAGCTCCTACGAGCAGTACTTC; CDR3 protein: CASSEGGGSSYEQYF
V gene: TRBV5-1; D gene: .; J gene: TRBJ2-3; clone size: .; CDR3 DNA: TGCGCCAGCAGCTTGGGACTTTCTAGCACAGATACGCAGTATTTT; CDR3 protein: CASSLGLSSTDTQYF
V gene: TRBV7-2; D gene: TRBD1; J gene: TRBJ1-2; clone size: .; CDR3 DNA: TGTGCCAGCAGCCGGGACAGGGCAGGGAACTATGGCTACACCTTC; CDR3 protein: CASSRDRAGNYGYTF
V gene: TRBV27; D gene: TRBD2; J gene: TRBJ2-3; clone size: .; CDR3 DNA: TGTGCCAGCAGTTTAGCGTCTAGCGGGAAAAATACGCAGTATTTT; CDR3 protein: CASSLASSGKNTQYF
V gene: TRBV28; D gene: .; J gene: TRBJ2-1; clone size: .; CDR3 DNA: TGTGCCAGCAGTTTACGGAATGAGCAGTTCTTC; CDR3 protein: CASSLRNEQFF
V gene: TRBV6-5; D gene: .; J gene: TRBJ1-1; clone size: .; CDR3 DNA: TGTGCCAGCAGTTACGGGACATCGAACACTGAAGCTTTCTTT; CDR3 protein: CASSYGTSNTEAFF
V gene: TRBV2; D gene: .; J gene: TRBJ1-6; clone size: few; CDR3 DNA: TGTGCCAGCAGGAGGGATCCGGCCCTCCACTTT; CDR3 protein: CASRRDPALHF
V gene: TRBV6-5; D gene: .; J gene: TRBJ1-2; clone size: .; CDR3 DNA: TGTGCCAGCAGCCAGGGGCCGAAAACCTATGGCTACACCTTC; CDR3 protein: CASSQGPKTYGYTF
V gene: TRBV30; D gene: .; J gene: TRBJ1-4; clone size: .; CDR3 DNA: TGTGCCTGGAGTGCCGGACACCCTGGTGAAAAACTGTTTTTT; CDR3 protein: CAWSAGHPGEKLFF
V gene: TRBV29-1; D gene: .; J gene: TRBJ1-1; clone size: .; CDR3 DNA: TGCAGCGTTCACAGGGTCGGGAACACTGAAGCTTTCTTT; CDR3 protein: CSVHRVGNTEAFF
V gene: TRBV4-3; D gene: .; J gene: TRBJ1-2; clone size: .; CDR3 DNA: TGCGCCAGCAGCCAAGATTGGGCAGGTGCCGCCTATGGCTACACCTTC; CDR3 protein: CASSQDWAGAAYGYTF
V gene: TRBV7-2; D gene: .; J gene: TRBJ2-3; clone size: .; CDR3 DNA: TGTGCCAGCGGGGAGCGGGCAAGAGATACGCAGTATTTT; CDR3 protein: CASGERARDTQYF
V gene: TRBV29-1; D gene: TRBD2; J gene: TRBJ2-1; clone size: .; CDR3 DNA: TGCAGCGTTGGGGGGGAGGGACTAAACTACAATGAGCAGTTCTTC; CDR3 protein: CSVGGEGLNYNEQFF
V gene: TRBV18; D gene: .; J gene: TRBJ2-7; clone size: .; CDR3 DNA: TGTGCCAGCTCACCTCTTAGCAGGGGCTGGGCCTACGAGCAGTACTTC; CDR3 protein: CASSPLSRGWAYEQYF
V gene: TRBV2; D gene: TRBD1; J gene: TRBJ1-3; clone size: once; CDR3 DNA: TGTGCCAGCAGGGGACAGCTCTCTGGAAACACCATATATTTT; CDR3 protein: CASRGQLSGNTIYF
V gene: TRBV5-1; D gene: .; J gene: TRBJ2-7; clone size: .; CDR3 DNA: TGCGCCAGCAGCTTGGGTTCTTCCAGCTCCTACGAGCAGTACTTC; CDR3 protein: CASSLGSSSSYEQYF
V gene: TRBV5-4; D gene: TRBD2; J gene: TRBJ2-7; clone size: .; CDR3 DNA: TGTGCCAGCAGCTTGAAGCGGGAGAGGAAATACGAGCAGTACTTC; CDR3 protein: CASSLKRERKYEQYF
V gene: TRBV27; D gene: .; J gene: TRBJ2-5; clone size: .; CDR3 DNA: TGTGCCAGCAGTTTTCTGGGAGGTTTCGAGACCCAGTACTTC; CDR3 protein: CASSFLGGFETQYF
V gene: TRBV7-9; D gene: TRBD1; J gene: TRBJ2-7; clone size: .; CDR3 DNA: TGTGCCAGCAGCTTAGCTCAGGGGGCTAGATACGAGCAGTACTTC; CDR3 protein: CASSLAQGARYEQYF
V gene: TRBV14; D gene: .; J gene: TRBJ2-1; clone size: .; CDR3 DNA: TGTGCCAGCAGCCAGACCGGGGGACCATACAATGAGCAGTTCTTC; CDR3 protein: CASSQTGGPYNEQFF
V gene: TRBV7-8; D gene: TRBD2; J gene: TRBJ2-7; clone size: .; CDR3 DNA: TGTGCCAGCAGCAATCCGACTAGCGGGAGGAGAGAGCAGTACTTC; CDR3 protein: CASSNPTSGRREQYF
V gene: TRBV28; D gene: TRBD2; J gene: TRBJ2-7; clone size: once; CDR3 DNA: TGTGCCAGCACCCTGGGGGCTAGCGGGAGCGACGAGCAGTACTTC; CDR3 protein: CASTLGASGSDEQYF
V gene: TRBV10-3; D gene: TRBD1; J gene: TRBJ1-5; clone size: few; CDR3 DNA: TGTGCCATCTCCTCAGGGGGTGGGCAGCCCCAGCATTTT; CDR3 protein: CAISSGGGQPQHF
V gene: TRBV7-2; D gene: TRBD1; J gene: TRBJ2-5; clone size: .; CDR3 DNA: TGTGCCAGCAGGCAACAGGGGGCGCGTGGGGAGACCCAGTACTTC; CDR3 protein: CASRQQGARGETQYF
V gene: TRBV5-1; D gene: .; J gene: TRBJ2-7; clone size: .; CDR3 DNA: TGCGCCAGCAGCCCGGGACAGAGCGGGGGCGAGCAGTACTTC; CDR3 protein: CASSPGQSGGEQYF
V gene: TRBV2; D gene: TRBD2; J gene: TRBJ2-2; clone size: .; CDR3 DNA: TGTGCCAGCAGCGGGACTAGCGGGGAGCTGTTTTTT; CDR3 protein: CASSGTSGELFF
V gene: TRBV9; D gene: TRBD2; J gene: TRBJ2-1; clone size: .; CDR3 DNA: TGTGCCAGCAAGGAACTAGCGGGGGGTTACAATGAGCAGTTCTTC; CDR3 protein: CASKELAGGYNEQFF
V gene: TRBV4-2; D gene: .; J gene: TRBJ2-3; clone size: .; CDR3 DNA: TGTGCCAGCAGCCAAGGAATGGGGCTAGACACAGATACGCAGTATTTT; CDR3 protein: CASSQGMGLDTDTQYF
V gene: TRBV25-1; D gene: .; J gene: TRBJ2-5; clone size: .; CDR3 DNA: TGTGCCAGCAGTCGTTATAGCCCGGATGCGGGACAGACCCAGTACTTC; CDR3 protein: CASSRYSPDAGQTQYF
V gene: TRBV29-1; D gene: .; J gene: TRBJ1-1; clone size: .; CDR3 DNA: TGCAGCGTCGCCGACAGGAACACTGAAGCTTTCTTT; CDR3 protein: CSVADRNTEAFF
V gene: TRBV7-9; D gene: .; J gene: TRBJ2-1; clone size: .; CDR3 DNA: TGTGCCAGCAGCGGGGGCGTAAGCTCCTACAATGAGCAGTTCTTC; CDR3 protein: CASSGGVSSYNEQFF
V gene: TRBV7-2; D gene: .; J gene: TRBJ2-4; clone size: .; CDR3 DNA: TGTGCCAGCAGCGCAGACAGATGGAACATTCAGTACTTC; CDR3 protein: CASSADRWNIQYF
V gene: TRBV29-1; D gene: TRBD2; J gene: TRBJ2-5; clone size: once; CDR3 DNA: TGCAGCGCTACTAGCGGCCAAGAGACCCAGTACTTC; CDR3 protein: CSATSGQETQYF
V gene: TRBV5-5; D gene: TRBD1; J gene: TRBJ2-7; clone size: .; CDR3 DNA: TGTGCCAGCAGCCTGAACCCGGGACAGGGCCTTTACGAGCAGTACTTC; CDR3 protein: CASSLNPGQGLYEQYF
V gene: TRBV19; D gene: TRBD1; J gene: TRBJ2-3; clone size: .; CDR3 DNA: TGTGCCAGTAGTAAAAGGACAGGGGGAAGTTCGGATACGCAGTATTTT; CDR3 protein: CASSKRTGGSSDTQYF
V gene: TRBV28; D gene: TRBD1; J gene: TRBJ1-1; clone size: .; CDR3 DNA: TGTGCCGGACAAGGGACAGGGCCCAACACTGAAGCTTTCTTT; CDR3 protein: CAGQGTGPNTEAFF
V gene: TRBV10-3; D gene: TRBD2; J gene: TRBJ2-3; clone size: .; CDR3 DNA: TGTGCCATCAGCGCGACTAGCGGGGGCACAGATACGCAGTATTTT; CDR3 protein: CAISATSGGTDTQYF
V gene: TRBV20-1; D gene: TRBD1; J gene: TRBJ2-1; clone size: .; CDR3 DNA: TGCAGTGCTAGTCAAGGACAGGGGCAGTTCTTC; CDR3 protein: CSASQGQGQFF